Each of the 4 T cell receptor beta chains below was sequenced from the same sample in a study of Graves' ophthalmopathy and Graves' hyperthyroidism. Investigators amplified TCR beta CDR3 regions from RNA transcripts. In the first round, RT-PCR was carried out with HTBI primers, and a multiplex PCR formed the second round. A single record per CDR3 protein comes from TCRdb applying MiXCR to the multiplex PCR reads. The sample holds some 520,000 distinct CDR3 sequences, roughly an eighth seen once. What was sequenced was blood. The receptor set was obtained from a woman aged 25 to 45 with Graves' ophthalmopathy.

The J gene is TRBJ2-5, the V gene TRBV25-1, with D maybe TRBD2 (5 bases). The CDR3 is 17 residues long. V lost 4 bases and J 0 bases, leaving 18 bases between the germline ends. Germline V gene sequence: CDR1 MGHDK, CDR2 SYGVNS. CDR3 in amino acids: CASSGAGSAPYQETQYF. The CDR3 region has the DNA TGTGCCAGCAGTGGGGCCGGTAGCGCACCGTACCAAGAGACCCAGTACTTC.

This clonotype was found many times. The chain links TRBV15 to TRBJ2-2; the D gene could be TRBD1 or TRBD2 (5 bases each). Germline V gives CDR1 LNHNV, CDR2 YYDKDF (reference sequence). CDR3 length: 14 residues. Trimming shortened V by 6 bases and J by 6 bases, and 14 bases separated the two germline ends. Here the CDR3 reads CATRPQGEAGELFF. CDR3 bases: TGTGCCACCAGACCCCAGGGAGAGGCCGGGGAGCTGTTTTTT.

In this sample, this clonotype turned up many times. The chain joins TRBV24-1 to TRBJ1-5; D gene ambiguous. This CDR3 is 14 amino acids long. The V end lost 3 bases, the J end lost 2 bases, and 7 bases lay between the germline ends. Looked up from germline, CDR1 is KGHDR and CDR2 is SFDVKD. The CDR3 region has the DNA TGTGCCACCAGTGATCCTGGGGGCAATCAGCCCCAGCATTTT. The encoded protein is CATSDPGGNQPQHF.

This clonotype was picked up many times. This rearrangement joins TRBV5-4 to TRBJ1-3, with a tentative D call TRBD1 (6 bases). Per the germline V gene, CDR1 is SGHNT and CDR2 is YYREEE (reference sequence). V lost 0 bases and J 3 bases, leaving 16 bases between the germline ends. This CDR3 spans 17 amino acids. The CDR3 bases are TGTGCCAGCAGCTTGGACAGGGAGGCGCCCTTTGGAAACACCATATATTTT. As protein: CASSLDREAPFGNTIYF.